The rows below give T cell receptor beta chains drawn from one sample of a study of blood T cell repertoires in COVID-19. Sequenced by immunoSEQ multiplex PCR; TCRdb stores in-frame clones only, minus some. In the table there are some 260,000 clones, about four fifths of which are singletons. The sequencing input was peripheral blood. These receptors came from an elderly man with acute or convalescent COVID-19. CDR3s include the opening cysteine and the closing phenylalanine or tryptophan. The D gene is left open where the match is weak. Clone sizes are given selectively: once, few, many, or a class where the clone is expanded.

TRBJ2-4	NA	TRBV12-3/TRBV12-4	NA	TGTGCCAGCAGTTTTTCAGGGAACATTCAGTACTTC	CASSFSGNIQYF
TRBJ1-3	NA	TRBV18	NA	TGTGCCAGCTCACCACCGGGACTGCCCTCTGGAAACACCATATATTTT	CASSPPGLPSGNTIYF
TRBJ2-1	TRBD2	TRBV13	NA	TGTGCCAGCAGCGTACCTCGACTAGCGGGGGGGCCCGGTGAGCAGTTCTTC	CASSVPRLAGGPGEQFF
TRBJ1-2	NA	TRBV27	once	TGTGCCAGCAGTTTTCTCCCTGACAAACGTGGCTACACCTTC	CASSFLPDKRGYTF
TRBJ2-4	NA	TRBV4-1	NA	TGCGCCAGCAGCCAAGATCGGGGGATCTGGGGAAACATTCAGTACTTC	CASSQDRGIWGNIQYF
TRBJ2-7	TRBD1	TRBV7-2	NA	TGTGCCAGCAGCTTAGTGGGACAGGGGCCCTACGAGCAGTACTTC	CASSLVGQGPYEQYF
TRBJ1-1	TRBD1	TRBV11-2	NA	TGTGCCAGCAGCTTTGGACAGGGGCTGAACACTGAAGCTTTCTTT	CASSFGQGLNTEAFF
TRBJ1-1	NA	TRBV11-1	few	TGTGCCAGCAGTAGGCCCATTTCCGCGGAGAACACTGAAGCTTTCTTT	CASSRPISAENTEAFF
TRBJ1-1	NA	TRBV5-1	NA	TGCGCCAGCAGCTTGGCCGGTCCGGGTAAGAACACTGAAGCTTTCTTT	CASSLAGPGKNTEAFF
TRBJ1-4	NA	TRBV5-5	NA	TGTGCCAGCAGCTCGTTCGAAAGCGGACTTAATGAAAAACTGTTTTTT	CASSSFESGLNEKLFF
TRBJ2-7	TRBD2	TRBV6-6	NA	TGTGCCAGCAGTCGAGGGACTAGCGGCCCTTCCTACGAGCAGTACTTC	CASSRGTSGPSYEQYF
TRBJ2-5	NA	TRBV29-1	NA	TGCAGCGTTTCCCGTAGCCAAGAGACCCAGTACTTC	CSVSRSQETQYF
TRBJ2-7	TRBD1	TRBV6-5	NA	TGTGCCAGCAAAAGCAGGGGGATGACCTACGAGCAGTACTTC	CASKSRGMTYEQYF
TRBJ2-7	NA	TRBV27	few	TGTGCCAGCAGTTTGAAAGCGGGCCTCTCCTACGAGCAGTACTTC	CASSLKAGLSYEQYF
TRBJ1-2	NA	TRBV28	NA	TGTGCCACCGCCCCCCGGGTGTGGGGCTACACCTTC	CATAPRVWGYTF
TRBJ1-1	TRBD1	TRBV19	NA	TGTGCCAGTCGACAGGGGACTGAAGCTTTCTTT	CASRQGTEAFF
TRBJ2-3	NA	TRBV6-5	NA	TGTGCCAGCCGGAGGGACGGCACAGATACGCAGTATTTT	CASRRDGTDTQYF
TRBJ2-7	NA	TRBV2	NA	TGTGCCAGCAGCCACCGGGACTACGAGCAGTACTTC	CASSHRDYEQYF
TRBJ1-3	TRBD1	TRBV5-1	NA	TGCGCCAGCAGCATCTCACCGGGACAGGGAAGAGACACCATATATTTT	CASSISPGQGRDTIYF
TRBJ2-7	NA	TRBV11-3	NA	TGTGCCAGCAGCTTAGCCGCTGGGGGGTACGAGCAGTACTTC	CASSLAAGGYEQYF
TRBJ1-1	NA	TRBV5-1	NA	TGCGCCAGCAGCTTGTTTGGGGGGGATACTGAAGCTTTCTTT	CASSLFGGDTEAFF
TRBJ2-5	TRBD2	TRBV12-5	NA	TGTGCTAGTGGTCATAGCGGGAGCTGGGAGACCCAGTACTTC	CASGHSGSWETQYF
TRBJ2-1	TRBD2	TRBV14	NA	TGTGCCAGCAGTCCTTCCCTAGCGGGTGCCTACAATGAGCAGTTCTTC	CASSPSLAGAYNEQFF
TRBJ1-2	TRBD1	TRBV5-1	NA	TGCGCCAGCAGCGTGGCCCTCTTACAGGGGGGGGATGGCTACACCTTC	CASSVALLQGGDGYTF
TRBJ2-4	NA	TRBV11-3	NA	TGTGCCAGCAGCTTAGGGGCAGGCGTTGAAAACATTCAGTACTTC	CASSLGAGVENIQYF
TRBJ1-5	NA	TRBV19	NA	TGTGCCAGTAGCCAAAAACTCAATCAGCCCCAGCATTTT	CASSQKLNQPQHF
TRBJ2-7	TRBD1	TRBV5-1	NA	TGCGCCAGCCGAATCCCGGGACAGGGCCGCTACGAGCAGTACTTC	CASRIPGQGRYEQYF
TRBJ2-7	NA	TRBV6-5	few	TGTGCCAGCAGTTACATACGGAGCTACGAGCAGTACTTC	CASSYIRSYEQYF